The source of this T cell receptor (beta chain) is a study of spatial heterogeneity in lung cancer. The wider study: Unique TCR and UMI combinations averaged more than ten appearances each in raw reads.

Every TCR cDNA molecule carried a tag that served as a unique molecular identifier. TCRdb passed the 5' RACE reads through MiXCR, listing each CDR3 protein once. The sample gives about 120,000 distinct CDR3 sequences, less than 15% of which show up once; roughly 17% is in the top ten. This clonotype showed up just a few times. As yet, its antigen is unknown. Trimming left V 0 bases short and J 3 bases short, with 9 bases between. Germline lookup yields CDR1 DFQATT and CDR2 SNEGSKA (reference sequence). The CDR3 extends over 13 amino acids. The time point denotes: blood at routine non-recurrence follow-up after resection. Frozen PBMC, nontumor lung or tumor provided whole RNA, which was sequenced unsorted. The study, taken as a whole, reports: Ubiquitous expanded tumor TCRs surfaced in blood more at resection than they did at follow-up.

Specimen: PBMCs, collected at follow-up. The chain employs TRBV20-1 and TRBJ2-7; D perhaps matches TRBD1 (5 bases). This clonotype was obtained from a male donor with early-stage non-small cell lung cancer. This CDR3 is CSARDQGHYEQYF. DNA of the CDR3: TGCAGTGCTAGAGATCAAGGACACTACGAGCAGTACTTC.